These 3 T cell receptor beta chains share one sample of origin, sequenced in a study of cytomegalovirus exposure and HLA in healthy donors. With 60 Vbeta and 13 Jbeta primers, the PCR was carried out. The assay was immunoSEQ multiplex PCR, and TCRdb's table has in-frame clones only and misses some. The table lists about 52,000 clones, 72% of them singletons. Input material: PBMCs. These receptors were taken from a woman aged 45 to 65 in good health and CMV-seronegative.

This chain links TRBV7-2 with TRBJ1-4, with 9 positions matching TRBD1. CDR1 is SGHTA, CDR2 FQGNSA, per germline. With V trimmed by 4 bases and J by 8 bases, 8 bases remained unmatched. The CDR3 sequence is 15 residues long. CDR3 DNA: TGTGCCAGCAGCTCCCAGACAGGGGGAGGGGAAAAACTGTTTTTT. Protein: CASSSQTGGGEKLFF. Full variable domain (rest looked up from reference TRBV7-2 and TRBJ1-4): GAGVSQSPSNKVTEKGKDVELRCDPISGHTALYWYRQSLGQGLEFLIYFQGNSAPDKSGLPSDRFSAERTGGSVSTLTIQRTQQEDSAVYLCASSSQTGGGEKLFFGSGTQLSVL.

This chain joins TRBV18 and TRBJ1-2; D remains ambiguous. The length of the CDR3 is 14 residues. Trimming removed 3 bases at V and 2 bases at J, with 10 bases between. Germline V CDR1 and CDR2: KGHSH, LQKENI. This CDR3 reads CASSPAEGNYGYTF. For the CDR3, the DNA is TGTGCCAGCTCACCCGCGGAAGGAAACTATGGCTACACCTTC.

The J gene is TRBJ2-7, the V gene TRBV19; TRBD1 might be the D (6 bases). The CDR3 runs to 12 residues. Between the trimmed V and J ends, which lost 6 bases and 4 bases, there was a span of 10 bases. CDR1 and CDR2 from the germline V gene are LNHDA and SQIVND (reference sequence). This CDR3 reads CASSRGLYEQYF. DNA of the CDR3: TGTGCCAGTAGCAGGGGCCTATACGAGCAGTACTTC.